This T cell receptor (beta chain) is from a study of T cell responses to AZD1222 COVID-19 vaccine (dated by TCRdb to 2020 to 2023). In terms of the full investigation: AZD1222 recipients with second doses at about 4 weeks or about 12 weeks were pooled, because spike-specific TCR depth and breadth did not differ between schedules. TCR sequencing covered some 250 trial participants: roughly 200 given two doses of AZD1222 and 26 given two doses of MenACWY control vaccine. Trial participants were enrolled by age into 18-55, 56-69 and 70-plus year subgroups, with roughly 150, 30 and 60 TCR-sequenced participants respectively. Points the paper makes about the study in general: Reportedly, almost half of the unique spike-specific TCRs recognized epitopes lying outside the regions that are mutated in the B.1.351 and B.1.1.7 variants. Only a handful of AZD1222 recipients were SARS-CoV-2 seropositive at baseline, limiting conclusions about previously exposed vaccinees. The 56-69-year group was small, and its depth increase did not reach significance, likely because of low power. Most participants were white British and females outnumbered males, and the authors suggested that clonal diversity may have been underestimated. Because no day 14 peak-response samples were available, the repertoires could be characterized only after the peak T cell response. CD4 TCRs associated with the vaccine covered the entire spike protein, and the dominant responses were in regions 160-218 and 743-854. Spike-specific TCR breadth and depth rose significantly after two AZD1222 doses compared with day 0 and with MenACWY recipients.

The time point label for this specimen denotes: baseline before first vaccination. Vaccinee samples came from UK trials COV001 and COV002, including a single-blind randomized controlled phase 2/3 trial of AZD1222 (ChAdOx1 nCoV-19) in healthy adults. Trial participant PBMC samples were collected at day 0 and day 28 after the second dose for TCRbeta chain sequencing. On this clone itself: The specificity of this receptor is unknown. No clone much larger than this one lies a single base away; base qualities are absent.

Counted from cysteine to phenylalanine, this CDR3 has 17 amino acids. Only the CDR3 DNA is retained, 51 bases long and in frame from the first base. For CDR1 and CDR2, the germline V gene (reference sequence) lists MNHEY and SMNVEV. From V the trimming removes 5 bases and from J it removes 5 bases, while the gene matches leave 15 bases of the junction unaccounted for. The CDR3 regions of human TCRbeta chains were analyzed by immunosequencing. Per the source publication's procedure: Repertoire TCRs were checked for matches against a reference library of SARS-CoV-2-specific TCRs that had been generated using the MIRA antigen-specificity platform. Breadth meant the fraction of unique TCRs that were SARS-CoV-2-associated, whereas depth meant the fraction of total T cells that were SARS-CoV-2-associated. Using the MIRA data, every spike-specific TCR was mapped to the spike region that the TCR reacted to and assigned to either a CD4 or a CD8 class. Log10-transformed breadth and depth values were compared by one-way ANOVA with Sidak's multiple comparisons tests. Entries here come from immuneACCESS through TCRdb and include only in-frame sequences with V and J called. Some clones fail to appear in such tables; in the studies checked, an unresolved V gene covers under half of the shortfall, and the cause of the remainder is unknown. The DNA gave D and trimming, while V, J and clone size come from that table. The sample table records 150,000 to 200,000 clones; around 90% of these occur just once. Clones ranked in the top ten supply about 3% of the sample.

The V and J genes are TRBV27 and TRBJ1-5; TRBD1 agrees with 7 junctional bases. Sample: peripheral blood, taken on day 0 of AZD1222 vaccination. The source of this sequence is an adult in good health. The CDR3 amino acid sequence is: CASSPTVGQWADQPQHF. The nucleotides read TGTGCCAGCAGTCCGACCGTGGGACAGTGGGCAGATCAGCCCCAGCATTTT.